This entry features one T cell receptor (beta chain) sequence. The sample is drawn from a study of blood T cell repertoires in COVID-19. Across the whole study: Samples taken during acute and convalescent COVID-19 were collected in the United States, Italy and Spain. T cells, B-cell-depleted T cells, or PBMCs provided the cDNA or gDNA that served as material.

Germline V gene lookup returns CDR1 SNHLY and CDR2 FYNNEI. CDR3 length: 14 amino acids. V lost 4 bases, J lost 6 bases, and 14 bases lay in between. Original processing methods: Nucleated cell number was recorded as an estimate derived from reference gene primer amplification. Data came from immunoSEQ multiplex PCR; TCRdb stores just in-frame clones and leaves some out. Clone size and the V and J calls come from that table; the DNA yielded D and trimming. The sample consists of fewer than 200,000 clones, about four fifths of them appearing once. The TCR was taken from a woman between 45 and 60 years old in a cohort exposed to, infected with or recovered from COVID-19 (not recorded which). Sequenced sample: PBMCs or T cells enriched from blood (not recorded which). The V and J genes are TRBV2 and TRBJ2-3, with D unclear. The CDR3 reads CASSGRQGRDTQYF. DNA for the CDR3: TGTGCCAGCAGTGGGCGACAAGGCAGGGATACGCAGTATTTT.